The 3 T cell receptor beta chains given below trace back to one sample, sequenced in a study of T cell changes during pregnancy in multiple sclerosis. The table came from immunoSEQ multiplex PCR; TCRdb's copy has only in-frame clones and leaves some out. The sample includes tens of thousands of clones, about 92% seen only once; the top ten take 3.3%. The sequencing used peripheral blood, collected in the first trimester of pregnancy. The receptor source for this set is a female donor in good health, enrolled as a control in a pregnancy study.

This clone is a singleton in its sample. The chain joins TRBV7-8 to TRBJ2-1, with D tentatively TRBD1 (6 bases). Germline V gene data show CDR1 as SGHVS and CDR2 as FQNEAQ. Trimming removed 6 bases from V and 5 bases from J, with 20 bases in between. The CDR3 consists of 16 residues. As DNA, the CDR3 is TGTGCCAGCAGTTCAACAGGGTCGCACCACCACAATGAGCAGTTCTTC. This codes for CASSSTGSHHHNEQFF.

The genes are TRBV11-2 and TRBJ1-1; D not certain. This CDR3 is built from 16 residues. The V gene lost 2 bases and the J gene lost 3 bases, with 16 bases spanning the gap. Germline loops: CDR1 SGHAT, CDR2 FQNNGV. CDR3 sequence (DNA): TGTGCCAGCAGCTTAATAGGGAGGGTTGGTCACACTGAAGCTTTCTTT. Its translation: CASSLIGRVGHTEAFF.

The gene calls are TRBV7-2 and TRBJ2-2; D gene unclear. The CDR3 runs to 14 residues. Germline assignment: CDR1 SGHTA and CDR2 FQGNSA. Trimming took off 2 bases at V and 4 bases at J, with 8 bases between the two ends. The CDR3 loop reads CASSLYSPTGELFF. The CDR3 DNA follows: TGTGCCAGCAGCTTATACTCTCCCACCGGGGAGCTGTTTTTT.